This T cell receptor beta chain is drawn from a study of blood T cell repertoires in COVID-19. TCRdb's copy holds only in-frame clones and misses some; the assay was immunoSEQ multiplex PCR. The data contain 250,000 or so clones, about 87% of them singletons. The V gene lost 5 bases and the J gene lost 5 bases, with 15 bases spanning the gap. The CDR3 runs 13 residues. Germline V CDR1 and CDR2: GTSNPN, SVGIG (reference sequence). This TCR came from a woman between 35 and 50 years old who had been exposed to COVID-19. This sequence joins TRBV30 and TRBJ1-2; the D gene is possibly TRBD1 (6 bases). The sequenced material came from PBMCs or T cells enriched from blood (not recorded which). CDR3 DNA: TGTGCCTGGGCCCGACAGGCGTCGTATGGCTACACCTTC. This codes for CAWARQASYGYTF.